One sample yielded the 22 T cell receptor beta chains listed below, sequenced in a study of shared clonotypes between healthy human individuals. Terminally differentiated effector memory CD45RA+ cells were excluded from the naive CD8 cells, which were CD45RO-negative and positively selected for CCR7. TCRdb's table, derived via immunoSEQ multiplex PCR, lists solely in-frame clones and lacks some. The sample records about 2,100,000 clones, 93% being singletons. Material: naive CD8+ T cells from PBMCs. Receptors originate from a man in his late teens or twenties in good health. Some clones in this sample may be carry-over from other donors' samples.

CDR3 loop: CASSPFRTSGGGEQFF. CDR3 nucleotide sequence: TGTGCCAGCAGCCCATTCCGGACTAGCGGAGGGGGGGAGCAGTTCTTC. The genes are TRBV14 and TRBJ2-1, with 10 bases aligning to TRBD2. This CDR3 is built from 16 residues. CDR1 and CDR2 (germline): SGHDN, FVKESK. After removal of 4 bases from V and 10 bases from J, the junction contained 13 bases not matched to a gene. Full variable domain (remainder filled in from reference TRBV14 and TRBJ2-1): EAGVTQFPSHSVIEKGQTVTLRCDPISGHDNLYWYRRVMGKEIKFLLHFVKESKQDESGMPNNRFLAERTGGTYSTLKVQPAELEDSGVYFCASSPFRTSGGGEQFFGPGTRLTVL.

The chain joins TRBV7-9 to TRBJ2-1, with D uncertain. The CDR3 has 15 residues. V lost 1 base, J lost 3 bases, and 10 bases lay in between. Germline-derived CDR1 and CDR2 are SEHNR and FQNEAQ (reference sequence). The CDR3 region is CASSLVSVLYNEQFF. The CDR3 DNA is TGTGCCAGCAGCTTAGTGAGTGTACTCTACAATGAGCAGTTCTTC.

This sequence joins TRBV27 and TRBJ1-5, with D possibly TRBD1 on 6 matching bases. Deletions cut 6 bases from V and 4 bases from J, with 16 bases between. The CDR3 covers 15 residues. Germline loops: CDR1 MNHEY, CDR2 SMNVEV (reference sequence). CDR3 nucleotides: TGTGCCAGCAGCCCAACAGGGAACGGTAATCAGCCCCAGCATTTT. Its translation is CASSPTGNGNQPQHF.

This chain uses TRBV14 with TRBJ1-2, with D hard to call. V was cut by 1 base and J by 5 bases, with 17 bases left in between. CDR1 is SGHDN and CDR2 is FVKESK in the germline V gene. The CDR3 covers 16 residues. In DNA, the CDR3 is TGTGCCAGCAGCCAAGTGTCTGCCACCCGGCATTATGGCTACACCTTC. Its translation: CASSQVSATRHYGYTF.

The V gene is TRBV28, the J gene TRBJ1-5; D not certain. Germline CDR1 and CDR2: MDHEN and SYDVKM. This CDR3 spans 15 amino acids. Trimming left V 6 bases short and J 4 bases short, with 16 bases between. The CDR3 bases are TGTGCCAGCAGCTTTTGGCGGGCCAAGAATCAGCCCCAGCATTTT. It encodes CASSFWRAKNQPQHF.

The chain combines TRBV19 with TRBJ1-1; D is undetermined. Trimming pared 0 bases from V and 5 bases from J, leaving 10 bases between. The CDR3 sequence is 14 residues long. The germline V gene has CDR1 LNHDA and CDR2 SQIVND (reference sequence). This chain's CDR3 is CASSIDVGQTEAFF. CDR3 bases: TGTGCCAGTAGTATAGATGTAGGGCAAACTGAAGCTTTCTTT.

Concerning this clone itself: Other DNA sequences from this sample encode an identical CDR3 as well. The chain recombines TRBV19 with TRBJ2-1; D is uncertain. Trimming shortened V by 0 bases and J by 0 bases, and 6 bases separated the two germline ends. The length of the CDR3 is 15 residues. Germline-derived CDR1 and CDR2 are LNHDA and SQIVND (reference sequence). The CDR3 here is CASSIDRSSYNEQFF. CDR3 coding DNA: TGTGCCAGTAGTATAGACCGGAGCTCCTACAATGAGCAGTTCTTC.

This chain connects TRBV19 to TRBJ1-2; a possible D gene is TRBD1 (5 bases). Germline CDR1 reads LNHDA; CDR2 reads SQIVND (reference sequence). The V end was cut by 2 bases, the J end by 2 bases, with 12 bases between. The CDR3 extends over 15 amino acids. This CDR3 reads CASSILDTFNYGYTF. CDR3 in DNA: TGTGCCAGTAGTATACTGGACACCTTCAACTATGGCTACACCTTC.

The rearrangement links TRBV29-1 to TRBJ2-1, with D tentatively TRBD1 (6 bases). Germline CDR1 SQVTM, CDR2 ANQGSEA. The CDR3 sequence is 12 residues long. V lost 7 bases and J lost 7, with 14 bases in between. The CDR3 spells CSGIQGLNEQFF. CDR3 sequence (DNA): TGCAGCGGTATACAGGGCTTGAATGAGCAGTTCTTC.

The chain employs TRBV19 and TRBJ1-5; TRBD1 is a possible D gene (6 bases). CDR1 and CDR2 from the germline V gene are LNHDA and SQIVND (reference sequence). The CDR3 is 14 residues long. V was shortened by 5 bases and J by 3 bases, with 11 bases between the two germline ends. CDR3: CASSARGNNQPQHF. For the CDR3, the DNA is TGTGCCAGTAGTGCCAGGGGAAACAATCAGCCCCAGCATTTT. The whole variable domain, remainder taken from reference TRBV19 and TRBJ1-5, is DGGITQSPKYLFRKEGQNVTLSCEQNLNHDAMYWYRQDPGQGLRLIYYSQIVNDFQKGDIAEGYSVSREKKESFPLTVTSAQKNPTAFYLCASSARGNNQPQHFGDGTRLSIL.

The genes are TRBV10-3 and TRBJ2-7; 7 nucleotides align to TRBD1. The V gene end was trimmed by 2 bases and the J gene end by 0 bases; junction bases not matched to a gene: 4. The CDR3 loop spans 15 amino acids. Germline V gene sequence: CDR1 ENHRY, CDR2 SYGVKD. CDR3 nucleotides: TGTGCCATCAGTGAGACCCGGGACAGCTCCTACGAGCAGTACTTC. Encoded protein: CAISETRDSSYEQYF.

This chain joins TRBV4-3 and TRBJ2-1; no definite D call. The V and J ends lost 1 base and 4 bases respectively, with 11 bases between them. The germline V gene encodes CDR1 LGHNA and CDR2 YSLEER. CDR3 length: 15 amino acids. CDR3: CASSQGQENYNEQFF. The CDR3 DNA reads TGCGCCAGCAGCCAAGGTCAGGAGAATTACAATGAGCAGTTCTTC.

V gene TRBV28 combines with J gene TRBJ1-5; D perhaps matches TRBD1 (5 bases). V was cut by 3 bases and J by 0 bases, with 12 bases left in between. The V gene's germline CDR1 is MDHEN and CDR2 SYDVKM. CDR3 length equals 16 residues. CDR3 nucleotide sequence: TGTGCCAGCAGTTTTAGGGGAGCGTATAGCAATCAGCCCCAGCATTTT. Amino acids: CASSFRGAYSNQPQHF. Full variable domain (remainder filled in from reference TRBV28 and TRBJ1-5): DVKVTQSSRYLVKRTGEKVFLECVQDMDHENMFWYRQDPGLGLRLIYFSYDVKMKEKGDIPEGYSVSREKKERFSLILESASTNQTSMYLCASSFRGAYSNQPQHFGDGTRLSIL.

The CDR3 here is CASSLKGAGTEAFF. CDR3 coding DNA: TGTGCCAGCAGCTTGAAAGGGGCCGGCACTGAAGCTTTCTTT. The genes are TRBV5-5 and TRBJ1-1; the D gene is possibly TRBD1 (5 bases). V was trimmed by 1 base and J by 4 bases, leaving 11 bases between them. CDR3 size: 14 residues. CDR1 is SGHKS and CDR2 is YYEKEE in the germline V gene (reference sequence).

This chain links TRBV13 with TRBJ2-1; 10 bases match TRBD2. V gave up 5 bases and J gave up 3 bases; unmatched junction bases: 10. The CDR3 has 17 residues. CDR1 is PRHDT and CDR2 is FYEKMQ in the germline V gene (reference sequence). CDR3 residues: CASSQPGAGGFYNEQFF. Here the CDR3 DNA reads TGTGCCAGCAGCCAACCGGGAGCGGGAGGGTTCTACAATGAGCAGTTCTTC. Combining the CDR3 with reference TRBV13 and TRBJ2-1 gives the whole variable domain AAGVIQSPRHLIKEKRETATLKCYPIPRHDTVYWYQQGPGQDPQFLISFYEKMQSDKGSIPDRFSAQQFSDYHSELNMSSLELGDSALYFCASSQPGAGGFYNEQFFGPGTRLTVL.

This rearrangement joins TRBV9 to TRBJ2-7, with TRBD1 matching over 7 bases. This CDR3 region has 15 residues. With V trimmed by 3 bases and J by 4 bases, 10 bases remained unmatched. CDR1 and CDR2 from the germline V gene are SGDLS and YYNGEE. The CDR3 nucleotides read TGTGCCAGCAGCGCAGAAGGGGGCCCCGCGTACGAGCAGTACTTC. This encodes CASSAEGGPAYEQYF.

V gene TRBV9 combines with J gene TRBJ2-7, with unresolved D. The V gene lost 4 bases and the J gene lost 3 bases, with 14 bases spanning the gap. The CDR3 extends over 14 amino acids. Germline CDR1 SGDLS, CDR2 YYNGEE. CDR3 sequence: CASSPGPPGYEQYF. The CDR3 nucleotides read TGTGCCAGCAGCCCCGGGCCACCCGGCTACGAGCAGTACTTC.

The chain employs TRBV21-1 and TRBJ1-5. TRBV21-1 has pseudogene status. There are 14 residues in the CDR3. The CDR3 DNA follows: TGTGCCAGCAGCAAAGCGGGGTGGAATCAGCCCCAGCATTTT. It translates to CASSKAGWNQPQHF.

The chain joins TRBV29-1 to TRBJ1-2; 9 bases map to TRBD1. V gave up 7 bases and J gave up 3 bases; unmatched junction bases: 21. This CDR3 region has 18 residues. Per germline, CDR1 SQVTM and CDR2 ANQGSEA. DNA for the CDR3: TGCAGCGCTGAGCCTCCCCCGGAAGACAGGGGGGAATACTATGGCTACACCTTC. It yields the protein CSAEPPPEDRGEYYGYTF. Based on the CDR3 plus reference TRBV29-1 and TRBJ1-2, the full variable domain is SAVISQKPSRDICQRGTSLTIQCQVDSQVTMMFWYRQQPGQSLTLIATANQGSEATYESGFVIDKFPISRPNLTFSTLTVSNMSPEDSSIYLCSAEPPPEDRGEYYGYTFGSGTRLTVV.

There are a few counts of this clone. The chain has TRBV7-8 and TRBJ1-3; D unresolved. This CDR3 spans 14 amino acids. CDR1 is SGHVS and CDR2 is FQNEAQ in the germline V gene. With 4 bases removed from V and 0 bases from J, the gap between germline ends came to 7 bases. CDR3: CASSSGYSGNTIYF. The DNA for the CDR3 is TGTGCCAGCAGCTCAGGATACTCTGGAAACACCATATATTTT. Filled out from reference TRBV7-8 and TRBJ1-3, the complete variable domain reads GAGVSQSPRYKVAKRGQDVALRCDPISGHVSLFWYQQALGQGPEFLTYFQNEAQLDKSGLPSDRFFAERPEGSVSTLKIQRTQQEDSAVYLCASSSGYSGNTIYFGEGSWLTVV.

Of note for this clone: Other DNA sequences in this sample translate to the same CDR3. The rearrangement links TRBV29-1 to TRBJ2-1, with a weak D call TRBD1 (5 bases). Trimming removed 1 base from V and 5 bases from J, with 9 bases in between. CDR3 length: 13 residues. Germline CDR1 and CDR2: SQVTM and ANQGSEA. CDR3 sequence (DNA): TGCAGCGTTGAAGGGGGCAGGAACAATGAGCAGTTCTTC. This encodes CSVEGGRNNEQFF.

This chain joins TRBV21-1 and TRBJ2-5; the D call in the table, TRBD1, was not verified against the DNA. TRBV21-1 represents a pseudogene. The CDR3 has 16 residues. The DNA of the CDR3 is TGTGCCAGCAGCCCGCTCAAATACAGGTCAGGAGAGACCCAGTACTTC. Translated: CASSPLKYRSGETQYF.